Each of the 30 T cell receptor beta chains below was sequenced from the same sample in a study of shared clonotypes between healthy human individuals. TCRdb's table, derived via immunoSEQ multiplex PCR, lists solely in-frame clones and lacks some. The profile shows hundreds of thousands of clones, 73% of them singletons. Sequenced sample: memory CD4+ T cells sorted from blood. Subset reported: CD45RA-negative fraction. The receptors here all came from a woman between 25 and 40 years old in good health.

This chain joins TRBV28 and TRBJ1-5; a weak D match, TRBD1 (5 bases). CDR3 length: 16 residues. Trimming shortened V by 1 base and J by 7 bases, and 17 bases separated the two germline ends. Germline CDR1 and CDR2: MDHEN and SYDVKM. CDR3 in amino acids: CASSLFGRDVRQPQHF. In DNA form, the CDR3 reads TGTGCCAGCAGTTTATTTGGACGGGACGTCCGGCAGCCCCAGCATTTT.

This clone was seen a few times. A far larger clone is one base from this, pointing to a likely read error. Other DNA sequences within the sample encode an identical CDR3. The chain recombines TRBV5-1 with TRBJ1-5; unclear D gene. V lost 0 bases to trimming and J lost 7 bases, with 8 bases between them. Per the germline V gene, CDR1 is SGHRS and CDR2 is YFSETQ. The CDR3 loop spans 13 amino acids. The CDR3 region has the DNA TGCGCCAGCAGCTTGGAAGGCGGGCAGCCCCAGCATTTT. Translating gives CASSLEGGQPQHF.

CDR3 loop: CAGGLVTYEQYF. Here the CDR3 DNA reads TGTGCCGGGGGACTAGTAACGTACGAGCAGTACTTC. The gene calls are TRBV2 and TRBJ2-7, with 8 positions matching TRBD2. Trimming cost V 11 bases and J 4 bases; bases outside gene matches: 7. Germline V lookup: CDR1 SNHLY, CDR2 FYNNEI. The CDR3 has 12 residues.

The chain employs TRBV10-3 and TRBJ2-5, with D possibly matching TRBD1 (7 bases). CDR1 ENHRY and CDR2 SYGVKD come from the germline V gene. The CDR3 loop spans 13 amino acids. Trimming cost V 5 bases and J 4 bases, with 11 bases left between them. The CDR3 is CAISLQGGETQYF. CDR3 bases: TGTGCCATCAGTCTGCAGGGGGGAGAGACCCAGTACTTC.

The chain links TRBV27 to TRBJ2-1; weak D call: TRBD1 (6 bases). This CDR3 is 14 amino acids long. V was shortened by 5 bases and J by 3 bases, with 11 bases between the two germline ends. Germline CDR1 is MNHEY and CDR2 is SMNVEV (reference sequence). The CDR3: CASSAQTGYNEQFF. CDR3 coding DNA: TGTGCCAGCAGTGCGCAGACAGGCTACAATGAGCAGTTCTTC.

This chain joins TRBV9 and TRBJ2-1, with 7 bases matching TRBD2. CDR3 size: 15 residues. Unmatched junction bases numbered 6, after V lost 1 base and J lost 5 bases. CDR1 is SGDLS and CDR2 is YYNGEE in the germline V gene. CDR3 sequence: CASSVTLAENNEQFF. In DNA form, the CDR3 reads TGTGCCAGCAGCGTAACCCTAGCGGAAAACAATGAGCAGTTCTTC.

The chain recombines TRBV7-9 with TRBJ1-2; D gene ambiguous. The CDR3 is 13 amino acids. Germline lookup yields CDR1 SEHNR and CDR2 FQNEAQ (reference sequence). V lost 1 base and J 8 bases, leaving 11 bases between the germline ends. The CDR3 DNA follows: TGTGCCAGCAGCTTAGTTTCCGGGGTCGGCTACACCTTC. This sequence encodes CASSLVSGVGYTF.

The chain links TRBV7-2 to TRBJ2-2; tentatively, D is TRBD2 (5 bases). There are 14 residues in the CDR3. The ends were cut back, 2 bases at V and 4 bases at J, with 8 bases in the middle. Germline CDR1 SGHTA, CDR2 FQGNSA. Here the CDR3 DNA reads TGTGCCAGCAGCTTAAGGAGGTCCACCGGGGAGCTGTTTTTT. Protein product: CASSLRRSTGELFF. The full variable domain, in which reference TRBV7-2 and TRBJ2-2 provide the parts outside the CDR3, is GAGVSQSPSNKVTEKGKDVELRCDPISGHTALYWYRQSLGQGLEFLIYFQGNSAPDKSGLPSDRFSAERTGGSVSTLTIQRTQQEDSAVYLCASSLRRSTGELFFGEGSRLTVL.

V usage is TRBV4-1 and J usage is TRBJ2-5; 8 nucleotides agree with TRBD1. This CDR3 has 15 residues. Germline V lookup: CDR1 MGHRA, CDR2 YSYEKL. J lost 3 bases, V lost 5 bases, and 8 bases had no gene match. CDR3 sequence: CASSALDRGKETQYF. DNA for the CDR3: TGCGCCAGCAGCGCTCTCGACAGGGGAAAAGAGACCCAGTACTTC.

The chain couples TRBV19 to TRBJ1-2, with TRBD1 matching over 9 bases. CDR1 and CDR2 from the germline V gene are LNHDA and SQIVND (reference sequence). V shed 5 bases, J shed 1 base, and the junction held 5 bases outside the gene matches. The CDR3 length is 15 residues. The DNA of the CDR3 is TGTGCCAGTAGTCGGGGACAGGGAGTTAACTATGGCTACACCTTC. Translating it yields CASSRGQGVNYGYTF.

V usage is TRBV30 and J usage is TRBJ1-1; 7 nucleotides agree with TRBD1. The CDR3 covers 16 residues. With V trimmed by 2 bases and J by 1 base, 10 bases remained unmatched. Germline CDR1 is GTSNPN and CDR2 is SVGIG (reference sequence). CDR3 residues: CAWSTNRGNWNTEAFF. The CDR3 nucleotides read TGTGCCTGGAGTACGAACAGGGGTAATTGGAACACTGAAGCTTTCTTT.

The J gene is TRBJ2-7, the V gene TRBV5-1; maybe TRBD2 (6 bases). There are 15 residues in the CDR3. From germline, CDR1 is SGHRS and CDR2 YFSETQ. The ends were cut back, 3 bases at V and 2 bases at J, with 15 bases in the middle. The CDR3 DNA sequence: TGCGCCAGCAGCTCCCGACTAGGTGAGACCTACGAGCAGTACTTC. Its protein is CASSSRLGETYEQYF.

The V gene is TRBV6-6, the J gene TRBJ1-4, with 7 bases matching TRBD1. This CDR3 contains 16 residues. Germline loops: CDR1 MNHNY, CDR2 SVGAGI (reference sequence). The trim removed 5 bases at V and 4 bases at J, leaving 10 bases unmatched. CDR3: CASSRLRQGFNEKLFF. As DNA, the CDR3 is TGTGCCAGCAGTAGACTCAGACAGGGCTTTAATGAAAAACTGTTTTTT.

This chain joins TRBV19 and TRBJ1-1; no firm D call. Per the germline V gene, CDR1 is LNHDA and CDR2 is SQIVND (reference sequence). There are 14 residues in the CDR3. V was clipped by 2 bases and J by 1 base, with 8 bases between them. The CDR3 DNA sequence: TGTGCCAGTAGTATAAGTTCCACGAACACTGAAGCTTTCTTT. It translates to CASSISSTNTEAFF.

Remarks on this clone: Other nucleotide sequences from this sample produce the same CDR3. This chain joins TRBV7-2 and TRBJ1-5; possible D gene TRBD1, 5 bases. V was pared by 1 base and J by 1 base, with 8 bases between. CDR1 is SGHTA and CDR2 is FQGNSA in the germline V gene. CDR3 length: 15 amino acids. The CDR3 here is CASSLVAGSNQPQHF. Here the CDR3 DNA reads TGTGCCAGCAGCTTAGTTGCAGGGAGCAATCAGCCCCAGCATTTT.

V gene TRBV5-1 combines with J gene TRBJ1-1; perhaps TRBD1 as D (6 bases). This CDR3 contains 15 residues. Trimming removed 4 bases from V and 5 bases from J, with 18 bases in between. From germline, CDR1 is SGHRS and CDR2 YFSETQ. The CDR3 region is CASSPGTKLGTEAFF. The CDR3 DNA follows: TGCGCCAGCAGCCCTGGGACAAAACTAGGGACTGAAGCTTTCTTT.

The V and J genes are TRBV28 and TRBJ2-2; 10 bases align to TRBD2. The CDR3 is 15 residues long. Looked up from germline, CDR1 is MDHEN and CDR2 is SYDVKM. J gave up 3 bases and V 5 bases, and 3 bases lay outside the gene matches. CDR3: CASSLAGEYTGELFF. CDR3 nucleotide sequence: TGTGCCAGCAGTCTAGCGGGAGAATACACCGGGGAGCTGTTTTTT. Supplemented by reference TRBV28 and TRBJ2-2, the full variable domain reads DVKVTQSSRYLVKRTGEKVFLECVQDMDHENMFWYRQDPGLGLRLIYFSYDVKMKEKGDIPEGYSVSREKKERFSLILESASTNQTSMYLCASSLAGEYTGELFFGEGSRLTVL.

This chain connects TRBV5-1 to TRBJ2-3; D might be TRBD2 (6 bases). With 4 bases removed from V and 6 bases from J, the gap between germline ends came to 27 bases. CDR3 length equals 18 residues. The germline gives CDR1 SGHRS, CDR2 YFSETQ. The CDR3 protein is CASSKGGVTRPLADTQYF. CDR3 DNA: TGCGCCAGCAGCAAGGGAGGTGTGACTAGACCCTTGGCCGATACGCAGTATTTT.

The chain joins TRBV7-9 to TRBJ2-1; the D is unclear. The ends were cut back, 5 bases at V and 16 bases at J, with 18 bases in the middle. Germline values: CDR1 SEHNR, CDR2 FQNEAQ (reference sequence). This CDR3 is built from 12 residues. In nucleotides, the CDR3 is TGTGCCAGCAGCCTAAGCAGGTTTTCGAAATTCTTC. This codes for CASSLSRFSKFF.

The CDR3 loop reads CAISGLAGGPGDTQYF. Here the CDR3 DNA reads TGTGCCATCTCGGGACTAGCGGGAGGGCCGGGAGATACGCAGTATTTT. The rearrangement uses TRBV10-3 and TRBJ2-3, with 16 bases fitting TRBD2. This CDR3 comprises 16 residues. With V trimmed by 8 bases and J by 5 bases, 7 bases remained unmatched. CDR1 and CDR2 (germline): ENHRY, SYGVKD.

Only a few counts were recorded for this clone. The J gene is TRBJ2-5, the V gene TRBV19; D remains ambiguous. V dropped 5 bases and J dropped 5 bases, with 15 bases sitting between them. Germline V gene data show CDR1 as LNHDA and CDR2 as SQIVND (reference sequence). This CDR3 is built from 14 residues. CDR3 loop: CASSYVGERETQYF. As DNA, the CDR3 is TGTGCCAGTAGTTATGTCGGAGAGAGGGAGACCCAGTACTTC.

The CDR3 sequence is CASSLATSGRANEQYF. In DNA, the CDR3 is TGCGCCAGCAGCTTGGCCACTAGCGGGAGGGCTAACGAGCAGTACTTC. V usage is TRBV5-1 and J usage is TRBJ2-7; 13 nucleotides line up with TRBD2. The CDR3 has 16 amino acids. Unmatched junction bases numbered 5, after V lost 0 bases and J lost 5 bases. Per germline, CDR1 SGHRS and CDR2 YFSETQ.

This clone showed up many times. V gene TRBV4-1 combines with J gene TRBJ2-1; possibly TRBD2 for D (5 bases). Germline CDR1 is MGHRA and CDR2 is YSYEKL. Trimming cost V 4 bases and J 4 bases, with 14 bases left between them. This CDR3 contains 15 residues. The CDR3 DNA reads as TGCGCCAGCAGCCTGTCTAGCCGGGGTTACAATGAGCAGTTCTTC. This sequence encodes CASSLSSRGYNEQFF.

CDR3 region: CASSRDRDSAEQYF. In nucleotides, the CDR3 is TGTGCCAGCAGCAGGGACCGGGACTCCGCTGAGCAGTACTTC. The chain links TRBV7-3 to TRBJ2-7; D may be TRBD2 (6 bases). The V and J ends lost 5 bases and 7 bases respectively, with 18 bases between them. CDR3 length: 14 amino acids. Germline values: CDR1 SGHTA, CDR2 FQGTGA.

This clone has a handful of counts. Other DNA sequences of this sample code for an identical CDR3. The rearrangement links TRBV2 to TRBJ1-2; D is perhaps TRBD1 (6 bases). Germline-derived CDR1 and CDR2 are SNHLY and FYNNEI. Trimming took off 3 bases at V and 4 bases at J, with 9 bases between the two ends. The CDR3 runs to 13 residues. The CDR3 region has the DNA TGTGCCAGCAGTGAGGGGGGCCTCTATGGCTACACCTTC. It codes for CASSEGGLYGYTF.

The DNA of the CDR3 is TGTGCAAGTCGCACCTTAAGACAGCAGCGGGATCAGCCCCAGCATTTT. Protein product: CASRTLRQQRDQPQHF. The chain combines TRBV12-2 with TRBJ1-5. TRBV12-2 is designated a pseudogene. The CDR3 spans 16 residues.

V gene TRBV30 combines with J gene TRBJ2-1; D tentatively reads TRBD1 or TRBD2 (7 bases each). CDR1 and CDR2 (germline): GTSNPN, SVGIG (reference sequence). V lost 0 bases to trimming and J lost 0 bases, with 9 bases between them. The CDR3 is 15 amino acids. CDR3: CAWSVRGGSYNEQFF. The DNA of the CDR3 is TGTGCCTGGAGTGTCAGGGGGGGCTCCTACAATGAGCAGTTCTTC.

This clone was seen a handful of times. This sample also contains other DNA sequences that code for the same CDR3. The chain has TRBV5-1 and TRBJ2-2; 7 bases are a match to TRBD2. Germline-derived CDR1 and CDR2 are SGHRS and YFSETQ. CDR3 length: 16 amino acids. J gave up 2 bases and V 0 bases, and 4 bases lay outside the gene matches. The CDR3 sequence: CASSLALATNTGELFF. CDR3 nucleotides: TGCGCCAGCAGCTTGGCACTAGCGACTAACACCGGGGAGCTGTTTTTT. The whole variable domain, remainder taken from reference TRBV5-1 and TRBJ2-2, is KAGVTQTPRYLIKTRGQQVTLSCSPISGHRSVSWYQQTPGQGLQFLFEYFSETQRNKGNFPGRFSGRQFSNSRSEMNVSTLELGDSALYLCASSLALATNTGELFFGEGSRLTVL.

The chain is built from TRBV6-5 and TRBJ1-2, with 9 positions matching TRBD1. J gave up 8 bases and V 0 bases, and 10 bases lay outside the gene matches. CDR3 length: 16 amino acids. Germline V gives CDR1 MNHEY, CDR2 SVGAGI. The CDR3 DNA reads as TGTGCCAGCAGTTACTCGATAGGTCGGGACAGGGACGGCTACACCTTC. This codes for CASSYSIGRDRDGYTF.

This chain uses TRBV29-1 with TRBJ2-3; 8 nucleotides agree with TRBD1. Germline assignment: CDR1 SQVTM and CDR2 ANQGSEA. The V segment lost 2 bases and the J segment 3 bases; nucleotides outside the gene matches: 1. The CDR3 is made up of 13 amino acids. The CDR3 DNA reads as TGCAGCGTTGAAAGACAGGGGACAGATACGCAGTATTTT. It translates to CSVERQGTDTQYF.